This entry describes one T cell receptor (beta chain). The TCR beta libraries used 2 to 2.5 micrograms of genomic DNA that came from cryopreserved PBMCs. The data were obtained in a study of cytotoxic CD8 clonotypes in ibrutinib-treated CLL. Per germline, CDR1 GTSNPN and CDR2 SVGIG (reference sequence). With V trimmed by 4 bases and J by 5 bases, 8 bases remained unmatched. This CDR3 has 14 amino acids. Investigators sought sequencing depths of between 1 in 200,000 and 1 in 1 million T cells. Here immunoSEQ multiplex PCR was the method, and the copy in TCRdb shows in-frame clones only, minus some. The sample consists of about 130,000 clones, 75% to 85% of them appearing once.

The specimen was PBMCs, collected after 12 months of ibrutinib treatment. This clonotype was obtained from a human donor with chronic lymphocytic leukemia. This chain connects TRBV30 to TRBJ2-5, with 9 positions matching TRBD1. Written as DNA, the CDR3 is TGTGCCTGGACCAGGGACAGGGTCCGGGAGACCCAGTACTTC. It codes for CAWTRDRVRETQYF. Full variable domain (remainder filled in from reference TRBV30 and TRBJ2-5): SQTIHQWPATLVQPVGSPLSLECTVEGTSNPNLYWYRQAAGRGLQLLFYSVGIGQISSEVPQNLSASRPQDRQFILSSKKLLLSDSGFYLCAWTRDRVRETQYFGPGTRLLVL.